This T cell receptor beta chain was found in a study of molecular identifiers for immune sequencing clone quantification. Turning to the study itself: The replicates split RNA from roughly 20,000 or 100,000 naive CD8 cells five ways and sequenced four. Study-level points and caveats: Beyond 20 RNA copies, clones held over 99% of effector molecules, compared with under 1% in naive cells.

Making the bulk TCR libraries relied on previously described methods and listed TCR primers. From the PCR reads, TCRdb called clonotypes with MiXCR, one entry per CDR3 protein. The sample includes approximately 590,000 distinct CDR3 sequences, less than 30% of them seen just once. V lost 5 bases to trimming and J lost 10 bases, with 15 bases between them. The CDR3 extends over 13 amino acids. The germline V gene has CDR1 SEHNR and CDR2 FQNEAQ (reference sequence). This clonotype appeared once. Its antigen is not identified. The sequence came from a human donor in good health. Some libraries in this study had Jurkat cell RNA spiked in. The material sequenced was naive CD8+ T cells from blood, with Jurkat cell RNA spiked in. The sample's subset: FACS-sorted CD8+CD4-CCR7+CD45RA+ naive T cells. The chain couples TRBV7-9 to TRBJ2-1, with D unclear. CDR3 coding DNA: TGTGCCAGCAGCCCCCCCAGCTCCTACGAGCAGTTCTTC. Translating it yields CASSPPSSYEQFF.